Each of the 6 T cell receptor beta chains below was sequenced from the same sample in a study of T cell responses to AZD1222 COVID-19 vaccine. TCRdb keeps only in-frame clones here, not all; method: immunoSEQ multiplex PCR. The data contain about 140,000 clones, around 90% of them singletons. The sample was peripheral blood, taken on day 0 of AZD1222 vaccination. These receptors originate from an adult in good health.

The chain joins TRBV19 to TRBJ2-1; 7 nucleotides align to TRBD2. Germline V gene data show CDR1 as LNHDA and CDR2 as SQIVND (reference sequence). The length of the CDR3 is 14 residues. The J segment lost 8 bases and the V segment lost 6 bases, leaving 10 bases of the junction unmatched. The CDR3 DNA reads as TGTGCCAGTAGCCCGAGGGGAGCGGGGTATGAGCAGTTCTTC. It is translated as CASSPRGAGYEQFF.

V is TRBV19 and J is TRBJ1-1; D gene uncertain. Germline lookup yields CDR1 LNHDA and CDR2 SQIVND (reference sequence). CDR3 length: 15 residues. Trimming shortened V by 7 bases and J by 1 base, and 16 bases separated the two germline ends. CDR3 sequence (DNA): TGTGCCAGTATAGGGCCCCACAGCAAGAACACTGAAGCTTTCTTT. It codes for CASIGPHSKNTEAFF.

This CDR3 is CASSQGGPYQEKLFF. CDR3 coding DNA: TGTGCCAGCAGCCAAGGGGGGCCTTATCAAGAAAAACTGTTTTTT. The gene calls are TRBV14 and TRBJ1-4, with D possibly being TRBD1 (6 bases). The V gene lost 1 base and the J gene lost 8 bases, with 14 bases spanning the gap. Per the germline V gene, CDR1 is SGHDN and CDR2 is FVKESK. The CDR3 consists of 15 residues.

This clone was seen a single time. The V call is TRBV19, the J call TRBJ2-3; 13 bases map to TRBD2. There are 14 residues in the CDR3. CDR1 LNHDA and CDR2 SQIVND come from the germline V gene (reference sequence). J lost 10 bases, V lost 4 bases, and 5 bases had no gene match. DNA for the CDR3: TGTGCCAGTAGTACTGGACTAGCGGGGGCATCGCAGTATTTT. Protein: CASSTGLAGASQYF. The entire variable domain, with the rest obtained from reference TRBV19 and TRBJ2-3, is as follows: DGGITQSPKYLFRKEGQNVTLSCEQNLNHDAMYWYRQDPGQGLRLIYYSQIVNDFQKGDIAEGYSVSREKKESFPLTVTSAQKNPTAFYLCASSTGLAGASQYFGPGTRLTVL.

The chain is built from TRBV4-3 and TRBJ2-7; 9 nucleotides match TRBD2. Per germline, CDR1 LGHNA and CDR2 YSLEER. The length of the CDR3 is 19 residues. With 0 bases clipped from V and 6 bases from J, the junction kept 18 bases outside the gene matches. The CDR3 loop is CASSQDYWSAGGMAVEQYF. The CDR3 DNA sequence: TGCGCCAGCAGCCAAGATTATTGGTCGGCGGGAGGGATGGCGGTCGAGCAGTACTTC.

The chain has TRBV5-5 and TRBJ2-5, with 9 bases lining up with TRBD2. Germline V gene sequence: CDR1 SGHKS, CDR2 YYEKEE (reference sequence). This CDR3 has 17 amino acids. V was clipped by 0 bases and J by 2 bases; unmatched bases: 8. The CDR3 sequence: CASSLVGSGRKQETQYF. CDR3 DNA: TGTGCCAGCAGCTTGGTGGGTAGCGGGAGAAAACAAGAGACCCAGTACTTC. The full variable domain, its missing parts supplied by reference TRBV5-5 and TRBJ2-5, is DAGVTQSPTHLIKTRGQQVTLRCSPISGHKSVSWYQQVLGQGPQFIFQYYEKEERGRGNFPDRFSARQFPNYSSELNVNALLLGDSALYLCASSLVGSGRKQETQYFGPGTRLLVL.